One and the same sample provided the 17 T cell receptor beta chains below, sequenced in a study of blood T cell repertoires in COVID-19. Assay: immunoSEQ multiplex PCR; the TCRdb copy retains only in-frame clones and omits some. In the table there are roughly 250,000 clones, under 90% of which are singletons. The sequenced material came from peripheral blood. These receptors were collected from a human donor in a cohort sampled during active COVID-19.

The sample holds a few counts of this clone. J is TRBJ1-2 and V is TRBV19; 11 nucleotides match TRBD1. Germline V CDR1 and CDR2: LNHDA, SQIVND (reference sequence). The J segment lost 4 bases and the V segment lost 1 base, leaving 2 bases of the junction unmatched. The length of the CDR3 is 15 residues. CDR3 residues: CASSIGGQGAYGYTF. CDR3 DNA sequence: TGTGCCAGTAGTATAGGCGGACAGGGGGCCTATGGCTACACCTTC.

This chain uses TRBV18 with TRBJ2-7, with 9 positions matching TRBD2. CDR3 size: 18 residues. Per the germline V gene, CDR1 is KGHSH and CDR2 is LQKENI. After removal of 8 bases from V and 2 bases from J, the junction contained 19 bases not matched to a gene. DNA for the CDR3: TGTGCCAGCGCCCAACAGCCTAGCGGGATCTCCTCCACCTACGAGCAGTACTTC. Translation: CASAQQPSGISSTYEQYF. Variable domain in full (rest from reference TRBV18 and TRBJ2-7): NAGVMQNPRHLVRRRGQEARLRCSPMKGHSHVYWYRQLPEEGLKFMVYLQKENIIDESGMPKERFSAEFPKEGPSILRIQQVVRGDSAAYFCASAQQPSGISSTYEQYFGPGTRLTVT.

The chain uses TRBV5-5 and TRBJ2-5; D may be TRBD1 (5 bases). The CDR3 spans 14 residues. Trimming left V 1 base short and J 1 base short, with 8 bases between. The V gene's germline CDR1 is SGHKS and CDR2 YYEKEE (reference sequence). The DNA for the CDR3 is TGTGCCAGCAGCTTGTCACAGGTCCAAGAGACCCAGTACTTC. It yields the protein CASSLSQVQETQYF.

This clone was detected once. The CDR3 sequence is CASSPASGSPNTGELFF. The CDR3 bases are TGCGCCAGCAGTCCCGCTAGCGGAAGTCCGAACACCGGGGAGCTGTTTTTT. V usage is TRBV10-1 and J usage is TRBJ2-2, with TRBD2 matching over 7 bases. Trimming cost V 5 bases and J 0 bases; bases outside gene matches: 9. Germline CDR1 WNHNN, CDR2 SYGVQD (reference sequence). The CDR3 is 17 amino acids.

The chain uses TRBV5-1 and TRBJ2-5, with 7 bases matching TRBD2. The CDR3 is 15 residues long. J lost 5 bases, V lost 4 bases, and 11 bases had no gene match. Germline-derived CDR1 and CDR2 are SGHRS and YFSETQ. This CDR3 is CASSARTSTRETQYF. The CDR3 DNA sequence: TGCGCCAGCAGCGCCCGGACTAGTACTAGGGAGACCCAGTACTTC.

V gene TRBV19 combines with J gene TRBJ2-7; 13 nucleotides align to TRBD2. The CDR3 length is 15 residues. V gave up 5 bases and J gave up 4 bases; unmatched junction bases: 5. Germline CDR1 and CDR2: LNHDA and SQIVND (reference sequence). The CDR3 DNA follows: TGTGCCAGTAGTTCCCGACTAGCGGGAGGATACGAGCAGTACTTC. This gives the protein CASSSRLAGGYEQYF.

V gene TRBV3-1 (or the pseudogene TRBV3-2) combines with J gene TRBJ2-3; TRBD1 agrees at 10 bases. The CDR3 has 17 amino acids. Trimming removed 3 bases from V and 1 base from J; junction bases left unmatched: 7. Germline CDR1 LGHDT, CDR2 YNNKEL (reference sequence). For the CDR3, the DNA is TGTGCCAGCAGCCAGAGGGACAGGGGAGTGGGCACAGATACGCAGTATTTT. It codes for CASSQRDRGVGTDTQYF.

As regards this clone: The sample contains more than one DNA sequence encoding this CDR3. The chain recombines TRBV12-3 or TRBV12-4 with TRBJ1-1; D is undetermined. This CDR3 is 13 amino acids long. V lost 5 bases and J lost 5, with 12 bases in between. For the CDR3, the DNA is TGTGCCAGCAGTCTATCAGGTGGGACTGAAGCTTTCTTT. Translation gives CASSLSGGTEAFF.

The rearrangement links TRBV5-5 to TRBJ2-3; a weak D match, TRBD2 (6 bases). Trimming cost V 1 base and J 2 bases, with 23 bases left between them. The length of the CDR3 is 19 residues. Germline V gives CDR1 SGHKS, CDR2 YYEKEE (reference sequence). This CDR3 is CASSLRLVEVSTPTDTQYF. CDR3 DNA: TGTGCCAGCAGCTTGCGACTAGTTGAGGTCTCAACACCCACAGATACGCAGTATTTT.

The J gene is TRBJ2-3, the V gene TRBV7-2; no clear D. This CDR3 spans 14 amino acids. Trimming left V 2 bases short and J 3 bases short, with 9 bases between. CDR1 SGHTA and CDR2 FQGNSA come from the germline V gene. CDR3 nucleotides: TGTGCCAGCAGCTTAAGGTCCGGGACAGATACGCAGTATTTT. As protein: CASSLRSGTDTQYF.

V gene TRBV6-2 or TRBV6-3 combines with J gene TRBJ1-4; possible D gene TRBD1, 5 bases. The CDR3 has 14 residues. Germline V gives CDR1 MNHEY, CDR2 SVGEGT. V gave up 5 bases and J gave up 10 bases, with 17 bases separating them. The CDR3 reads CASSLGGRLGKLFF. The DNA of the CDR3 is TGTGCCAGCAGTCTCGGGGGTCGTTTGGGAAAACTGTTTTTT.

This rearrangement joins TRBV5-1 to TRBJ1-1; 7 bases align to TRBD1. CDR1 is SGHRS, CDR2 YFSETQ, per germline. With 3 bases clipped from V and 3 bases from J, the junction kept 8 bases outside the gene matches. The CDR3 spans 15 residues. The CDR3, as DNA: TGCGCCAGCAGCTACCGCACAGGGGTGGACACTGAAGCTTTCTTT. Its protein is CASSYRTGVDTEAFF.

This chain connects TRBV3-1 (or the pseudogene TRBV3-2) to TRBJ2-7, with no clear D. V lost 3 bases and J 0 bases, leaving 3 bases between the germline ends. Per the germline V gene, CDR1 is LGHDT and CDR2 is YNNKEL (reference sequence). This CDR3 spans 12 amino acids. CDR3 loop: CASSQSSYEQYF. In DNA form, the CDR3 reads TGTGCCAGCAGCCAGAGCTCCTACGAGCAGTACTTC.

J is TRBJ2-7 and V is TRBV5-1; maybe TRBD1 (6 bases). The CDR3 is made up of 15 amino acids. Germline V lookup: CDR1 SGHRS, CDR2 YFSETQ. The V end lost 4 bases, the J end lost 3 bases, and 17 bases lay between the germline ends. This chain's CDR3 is CASSTRTGTLYEQYF. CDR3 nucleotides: TGCGCCAGCAGCACGCGAACCGGGACACTCTACGAGCAGTACTTC.

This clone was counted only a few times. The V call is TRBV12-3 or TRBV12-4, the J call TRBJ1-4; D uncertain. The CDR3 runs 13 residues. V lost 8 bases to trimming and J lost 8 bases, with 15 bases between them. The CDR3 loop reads CASRLLGSEKLFF. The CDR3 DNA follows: TGTGCCAGCCGTCTGCTGGGCTCAGAAAAACTGTTTTTT.

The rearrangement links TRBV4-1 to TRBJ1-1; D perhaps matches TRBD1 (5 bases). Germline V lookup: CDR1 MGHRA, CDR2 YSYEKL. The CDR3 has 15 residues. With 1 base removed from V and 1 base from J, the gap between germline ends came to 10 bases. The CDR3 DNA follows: TGCGCCAGCAGCCAAGTGGGGCGGTCGAACACTGAAGCTTTCTTT. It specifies CASSQVGRSNTEAFF.

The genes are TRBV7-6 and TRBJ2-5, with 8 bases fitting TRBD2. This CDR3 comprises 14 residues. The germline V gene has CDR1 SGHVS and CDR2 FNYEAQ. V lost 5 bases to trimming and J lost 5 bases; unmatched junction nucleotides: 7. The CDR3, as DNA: TGTGCCAGCAGCCCCTCGGGAGGGAGGGAGACCCAGTACTTC. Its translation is CASSPSGGRETQYF.